This T cell receptor (beta chain) was sequenced during a study of CXCR3-negative and CXCR3-positive naive CD8 T cells. Study findings and constraints: Unlike memory cells, which differed, naive CXCR3-negative and CXCR3-positive cells had similar TRBV-TRBJ usage. The TRB CDR3s that CXCR3-positive naive cells carried were more hydrophobic than those of CXCR3-negative naive cells.

The CDR3 covers 16 residues. Germline CDR1 is MDHEN and CDR2 is SYDVKM. Triplicate sorts of 250,000 to 350,000 cells per CD8+ subset. As regards this clonotype: Its specificity is unknown.

UMI-tagged TRB cDNA libraries were built via 5' RACE. TCRdb re-called the 5' RACE reads, yielding one record per CDR3 amino acid sequence without DNA. In all, the sample yields around 120,000 distinct CDR3 sequences. The sample comprised naive CXCR3+ CD8+ T cells from blood. Subset noted: CD45RO-CCR7+CD27+CD95- naive CD8+ T cells expressing CXCR3 (TNR3+). This chain joins TRBV28 and TRBJ1-5; TCRdb proposes TRBD1, but this gene call is untestable without DNA. This sequence originates from a human donor in good health. Some clones in this sample may be carry-over from other donors' samples. CDR3 in amino acids: CASSLVTGNSNQPQHF.